This TCR beta chain originates from a study of technical replicates of blood from a few donors. The method was immunoSEQ multiplex PCR; TCRdb's version includes in-frame clones alone and lacks a portion of them. Here the sample spans more than 65,000 clones, just over 95% being singletons. V lost 8 bases and J lost 0; bases outside the gene matches: 7. CDR1 and CDR2 (germline): SGHDN, FVKESK. The length of the CDR3 is 15 residues. The sample consisted of T cells isolated from PBMCs. The receptor comes from a human donor in good health. The chain employs TRBV14 and TRBJ2-7, with TRBD2 identical over 10 bases. CDR3 DNA sequence: TGTGCCAGCGCGTCTAGCGGGAGTATCTCCTACGAGCAGTACTTC. Translating it yields CASASSGSISYEQYF.